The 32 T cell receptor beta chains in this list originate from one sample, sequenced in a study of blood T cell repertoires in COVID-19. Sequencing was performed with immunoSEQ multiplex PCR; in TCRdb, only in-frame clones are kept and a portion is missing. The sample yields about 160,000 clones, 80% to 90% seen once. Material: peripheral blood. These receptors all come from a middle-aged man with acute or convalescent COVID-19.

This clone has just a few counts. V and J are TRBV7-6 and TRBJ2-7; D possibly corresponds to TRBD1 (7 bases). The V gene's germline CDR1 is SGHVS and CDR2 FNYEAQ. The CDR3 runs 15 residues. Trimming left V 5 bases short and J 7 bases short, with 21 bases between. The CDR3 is CASSGGNRGSGEQYF. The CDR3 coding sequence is TGTGCCAGCAGCGGGGGGAACAGGGGCTCGGGGGAGCAGTACTTC.

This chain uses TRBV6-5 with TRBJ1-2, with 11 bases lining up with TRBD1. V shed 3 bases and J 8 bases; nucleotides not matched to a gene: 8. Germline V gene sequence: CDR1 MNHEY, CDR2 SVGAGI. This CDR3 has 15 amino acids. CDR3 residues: CASSYSGTGGEGYTF. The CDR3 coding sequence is TGTGCCAGCAGTTATTCCGGGACAGGGGGAGAAGGCTACACCTTC.

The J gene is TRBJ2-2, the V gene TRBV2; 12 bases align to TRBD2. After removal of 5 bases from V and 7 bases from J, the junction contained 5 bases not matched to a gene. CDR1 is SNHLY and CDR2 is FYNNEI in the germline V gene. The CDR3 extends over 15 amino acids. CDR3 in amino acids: CASSLLAGGLGELFF. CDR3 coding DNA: TGTGCCAGCAGTTTACTAGCGGGGGGTCTCGGGGAGCTGTTTTTT.

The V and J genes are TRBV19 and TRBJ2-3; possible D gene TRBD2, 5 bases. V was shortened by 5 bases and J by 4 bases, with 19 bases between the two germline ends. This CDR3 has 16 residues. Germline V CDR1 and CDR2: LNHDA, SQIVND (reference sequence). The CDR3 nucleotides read TGTGCCAGTAGTGCTGAGAGCCGAGGGTCGGCAGATACGCAGTATTTT. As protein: CASSAESRGSADTQYF. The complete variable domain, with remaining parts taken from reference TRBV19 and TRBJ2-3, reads DGGITQSPKYLFRKEGQNVTLSCEQNLNHDAMYWYRQDPGQGLRLIYYSQIVNDFQKGDIAEGYSVSREKKESFPLTVTSAQKNPTAFYLCASSAESRGSADTQYFGPGTRLTVL.

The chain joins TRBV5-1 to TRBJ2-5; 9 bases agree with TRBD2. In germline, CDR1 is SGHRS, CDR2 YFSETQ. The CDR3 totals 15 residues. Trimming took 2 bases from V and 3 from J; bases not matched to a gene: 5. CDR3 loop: CASSLGTSTKETQYF. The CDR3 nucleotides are TGCGCCAGCAGCTTAGGGACTAGCACTAAAGAGACCCAGTACTTC.

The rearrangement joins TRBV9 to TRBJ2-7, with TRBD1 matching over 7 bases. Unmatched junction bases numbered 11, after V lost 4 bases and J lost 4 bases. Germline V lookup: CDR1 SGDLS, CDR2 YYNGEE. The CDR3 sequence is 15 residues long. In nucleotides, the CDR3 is TGTGCCAGCAGCCCCTCTCCGGGACAGATATACGAGCAGTACTTC. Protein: CASSPSPGQIYEQYF.

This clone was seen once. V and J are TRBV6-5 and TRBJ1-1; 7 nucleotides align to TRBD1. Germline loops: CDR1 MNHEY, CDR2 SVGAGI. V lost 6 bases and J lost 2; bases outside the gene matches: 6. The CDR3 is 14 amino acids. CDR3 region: CASRPRQGNTEAFF. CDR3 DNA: TGTGCCAGCAGACCGAGACAGGGCAACACTGAAGCTTTCTTT.

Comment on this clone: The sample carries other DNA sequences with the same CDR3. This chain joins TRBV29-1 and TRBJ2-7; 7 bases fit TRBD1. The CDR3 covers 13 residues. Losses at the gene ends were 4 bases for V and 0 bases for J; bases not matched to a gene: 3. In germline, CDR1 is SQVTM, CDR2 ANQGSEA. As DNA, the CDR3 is TGCAGCGTTGGACAGGGTAACTCCTACGAGCAGTACTTC. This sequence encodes CSVGQGNSYEQYF.

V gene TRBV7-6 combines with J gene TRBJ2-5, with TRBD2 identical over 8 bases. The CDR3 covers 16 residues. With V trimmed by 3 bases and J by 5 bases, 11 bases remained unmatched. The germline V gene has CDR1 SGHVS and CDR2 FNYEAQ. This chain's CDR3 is CASSLGQRGLMETQYF. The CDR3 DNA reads TGTGCCAGCAGCTTGGGCCAGCGGGGGCTAATGGAGACCCAGTACTTC.

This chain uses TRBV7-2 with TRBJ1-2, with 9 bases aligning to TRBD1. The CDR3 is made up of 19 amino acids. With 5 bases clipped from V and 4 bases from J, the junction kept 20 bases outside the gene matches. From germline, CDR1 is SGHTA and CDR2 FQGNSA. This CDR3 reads CASSHQGGDRALSGYGYTF. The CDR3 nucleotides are TGTGCCAGCAGCCATCAAGGGGGGGACAGGGCCCTTTCTGGCTATGGCTACACCTTC.

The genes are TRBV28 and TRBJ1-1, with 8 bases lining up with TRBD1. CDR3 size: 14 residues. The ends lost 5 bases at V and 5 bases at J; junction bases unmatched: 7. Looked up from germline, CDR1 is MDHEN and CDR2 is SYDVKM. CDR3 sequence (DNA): TGTGCCAGCAGTCTGAGGGACAGGCGTACTGAAGCTTTCTTT. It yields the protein CASSLRDRRTEAFF. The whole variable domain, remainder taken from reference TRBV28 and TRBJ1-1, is DVKVTQSSRYLVKRTGEKVFLECVQDMDHENMFWYRQDPGLGLRLIYFSYDVKMKEKGDIPEGYSVSREKKERFSLILESASTNQTSMYLCASSLRDRRTEAFFGQGTRLTVV.

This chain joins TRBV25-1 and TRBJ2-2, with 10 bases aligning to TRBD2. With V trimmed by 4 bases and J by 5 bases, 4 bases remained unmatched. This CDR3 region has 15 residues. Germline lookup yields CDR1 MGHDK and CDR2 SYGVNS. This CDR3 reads CASSGAGGRTGELFF. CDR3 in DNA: TGTGCCAGCAGTGGAGCGGGGGGGCGAACCGGGGAGCTGTTTTTT.

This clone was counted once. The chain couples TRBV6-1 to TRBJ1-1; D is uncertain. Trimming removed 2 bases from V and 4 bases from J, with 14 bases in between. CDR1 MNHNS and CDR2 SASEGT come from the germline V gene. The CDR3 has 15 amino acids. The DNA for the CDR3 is TGTGCCAGCAGTGAAATGGGCATCCCCAGCACTGAAGCTTTCTTT. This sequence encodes CASSEMGIPSTEAFF.

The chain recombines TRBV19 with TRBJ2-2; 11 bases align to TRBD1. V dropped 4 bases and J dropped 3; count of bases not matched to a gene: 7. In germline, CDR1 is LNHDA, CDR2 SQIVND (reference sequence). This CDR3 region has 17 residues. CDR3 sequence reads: CASSTSGQGVHTGELFF. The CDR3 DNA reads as TGTGCCAGTAGTACCTCGGGACAGGGGGTCCACACCGGGGAGCTGTTTTTT.

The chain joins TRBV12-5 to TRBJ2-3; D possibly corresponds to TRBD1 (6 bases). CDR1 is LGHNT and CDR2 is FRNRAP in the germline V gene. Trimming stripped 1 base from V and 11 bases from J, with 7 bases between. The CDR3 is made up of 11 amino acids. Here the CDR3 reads CASGLGRGQYF. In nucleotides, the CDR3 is TGTGCTAGTGGTTTGGGCAGGGGGCAGTATTTT.

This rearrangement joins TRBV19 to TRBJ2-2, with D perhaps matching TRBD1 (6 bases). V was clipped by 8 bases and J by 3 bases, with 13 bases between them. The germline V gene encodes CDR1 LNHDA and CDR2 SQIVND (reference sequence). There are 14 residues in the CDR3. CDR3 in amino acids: CASSDRGHTGELFF. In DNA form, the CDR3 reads TGTGCCAGTTCGGACAGAGGGCACACCGGGGAGCTGTTTTTT.

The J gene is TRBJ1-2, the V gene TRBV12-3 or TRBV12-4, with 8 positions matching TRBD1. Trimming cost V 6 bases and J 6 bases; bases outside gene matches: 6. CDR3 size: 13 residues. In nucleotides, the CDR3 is TGTGCCAGCAGGTTTGGACAGGGAGATGGCTACACCTTC. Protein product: CASRFGQGDGYTF.

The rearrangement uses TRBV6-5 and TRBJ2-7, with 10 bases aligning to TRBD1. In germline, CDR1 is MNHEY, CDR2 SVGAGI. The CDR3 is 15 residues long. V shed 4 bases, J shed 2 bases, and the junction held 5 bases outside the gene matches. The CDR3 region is CASSSPDRGAYEQYF. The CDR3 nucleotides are TGTGCCAGCAGTTCCCCGGACAGGGGGGCCTACGAGCAGTACTTC.

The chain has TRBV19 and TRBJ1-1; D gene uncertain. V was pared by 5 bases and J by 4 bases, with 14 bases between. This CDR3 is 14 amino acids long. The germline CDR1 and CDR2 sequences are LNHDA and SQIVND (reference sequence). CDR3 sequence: CASSVFGVSTEAFF. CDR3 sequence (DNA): TGTGCCAGTAGTGTTTTCGGGGTAAGCACTGAAGCTTTCTTT.

DNA for the CDR3: TGTGCCAGCAGTCCCGACAGGGGGCCTGAAGCTTTCTTT. Translated: CASSPDRGPEAFF. The gene calls are TRBV7-9 and TRBJ1-1, with 10 nucleotides matching TRBD1. Germline V CDR1 and CDR2: SEHNR, FQNEAQ (reference sequence). The CDR3 totals 13 residues. V shed 6 bases and J 6 bases; nucleotides not matched to a gene: 4.

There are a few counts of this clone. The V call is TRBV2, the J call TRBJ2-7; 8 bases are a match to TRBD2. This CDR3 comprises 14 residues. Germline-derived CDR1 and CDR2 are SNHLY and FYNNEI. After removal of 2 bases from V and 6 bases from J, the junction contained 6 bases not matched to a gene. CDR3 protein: CASSERGGLGEQYF. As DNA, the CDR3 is TGTGCCAGCAGTGAACGGGGGGGCCTTGGCGAGCAGTACTTC.

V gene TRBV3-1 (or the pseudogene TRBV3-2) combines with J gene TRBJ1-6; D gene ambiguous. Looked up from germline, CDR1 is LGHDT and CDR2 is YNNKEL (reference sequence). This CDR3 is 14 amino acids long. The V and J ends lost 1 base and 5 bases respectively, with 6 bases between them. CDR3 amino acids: CASSQVQHNSPLHF. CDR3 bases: TGTGCCAGCAGCCAAGTACAACATAATTCACCCCTCCACTTT.

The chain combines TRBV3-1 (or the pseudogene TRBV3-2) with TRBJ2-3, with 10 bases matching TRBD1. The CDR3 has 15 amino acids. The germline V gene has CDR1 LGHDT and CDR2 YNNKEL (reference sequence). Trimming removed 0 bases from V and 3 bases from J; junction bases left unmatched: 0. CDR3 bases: TGTGCCAGCAGCCAAGAGGACAGGGGGACAGATACGCAGTATTTT. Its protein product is CASSQEDRGTDTQYF.

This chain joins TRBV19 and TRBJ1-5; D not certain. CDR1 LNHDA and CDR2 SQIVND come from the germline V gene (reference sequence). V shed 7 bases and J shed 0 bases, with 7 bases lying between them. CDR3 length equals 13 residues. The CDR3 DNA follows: TGTGCCAGTAACAGAGATAGCAATCAGCCCCAGCATTTT. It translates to CASNRDSNQPQHF.

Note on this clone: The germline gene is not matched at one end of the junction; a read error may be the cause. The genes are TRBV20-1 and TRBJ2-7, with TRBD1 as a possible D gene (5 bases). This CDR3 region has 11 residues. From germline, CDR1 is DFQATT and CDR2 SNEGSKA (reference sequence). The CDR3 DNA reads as TGTTCCCCCACGGACAACTACGAGCAGTACTTC. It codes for CSPTDNYEQYF.

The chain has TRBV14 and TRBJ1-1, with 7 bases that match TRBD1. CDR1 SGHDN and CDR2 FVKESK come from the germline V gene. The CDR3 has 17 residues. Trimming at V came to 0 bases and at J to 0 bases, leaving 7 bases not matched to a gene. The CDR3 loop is CASSQDLTGPLNTEAFF. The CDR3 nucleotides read TGTGCCAGCAGCCAAGATTTGACAGGGCCTTTGAACACTGAAGCTTTCTTT.

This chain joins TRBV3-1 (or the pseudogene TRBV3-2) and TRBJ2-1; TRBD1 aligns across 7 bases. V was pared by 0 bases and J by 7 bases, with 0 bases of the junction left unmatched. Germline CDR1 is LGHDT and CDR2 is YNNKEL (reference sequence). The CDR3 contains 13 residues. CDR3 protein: CASSQETGNEQFF. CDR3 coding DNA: TGTGCCAGCAGCCAAGAGACAGGGAATGAGCAGTTCTTC.

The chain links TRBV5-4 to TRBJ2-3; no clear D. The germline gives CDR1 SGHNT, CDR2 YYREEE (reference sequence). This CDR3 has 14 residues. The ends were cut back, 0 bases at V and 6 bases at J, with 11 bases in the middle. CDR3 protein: CASSLASGGDTQYF. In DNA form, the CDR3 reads TGTGCCAGCAGCTTGGCCTCGGGTGGGGATACGCAGTATTTT.

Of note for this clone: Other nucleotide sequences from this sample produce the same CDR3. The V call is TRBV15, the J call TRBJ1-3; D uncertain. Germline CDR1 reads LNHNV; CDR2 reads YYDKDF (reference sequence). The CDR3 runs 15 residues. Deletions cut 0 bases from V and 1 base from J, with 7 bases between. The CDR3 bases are TGTGCCACCAGCAGAGATCGAGGTTCTGGAAACACCATATATTTT. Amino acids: CATSRDRGSGNTIYF.

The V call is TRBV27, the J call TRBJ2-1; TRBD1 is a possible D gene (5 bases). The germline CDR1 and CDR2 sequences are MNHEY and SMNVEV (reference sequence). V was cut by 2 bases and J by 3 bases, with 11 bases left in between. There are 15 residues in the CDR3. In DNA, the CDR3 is TGTGCCAGCAGTTTACAGGGAAATCTCTACAATGAGCAGTTCTTC. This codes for CASSLQGNLYNEQFF.

For the CDR3, the DNA is TGTGCCAGCAGCTTAGAGCCCAGGGATGAAGCTTTCTTT. It translates to CASSLEPRDEAFF. The genes are TRBV7-2 and TRBJ1-1, with D perhaps matching TRBD1 (5 bases). V shed 1 base and J shed 7 bases, with 10 bases lying between them. The CDR3 length is 13 residues. CDR1 SGHTA and CDR2 FQGNSA come from the germline V gene. Full variable domain (outside the CDR3, taken from reference TRBV7-2 and TRBJ1-1): GAGVSQSPSNKVTEKGKDVELRCDPISGHTALYWYRQSLGQGLEFLIYFQGNSAPDKSGLPSDRFSAERTGGSVSTLTIQRTQQEDSAVYLCASSLEPRDEAFFGQGTRLTVV.

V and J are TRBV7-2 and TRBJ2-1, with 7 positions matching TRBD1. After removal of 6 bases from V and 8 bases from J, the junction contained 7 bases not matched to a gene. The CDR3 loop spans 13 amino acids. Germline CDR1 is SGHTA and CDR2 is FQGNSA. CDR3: CASSSGGRDEQFF. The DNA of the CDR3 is TGTGCCAGCAGTTCAGGGGGAAGGGATGAGCAGTTCTTC.